This paragraph reports one T cell receptor beta chain. Its antigen remains unknown. The data stem from a study of T cell responses to AZD1222 COVID-19 vaccine. Study results and limitations: White British ancestry dominated among donors, who included more females, and clonal diversity was possibly underestimated. Spike-specific TCR breadth and depth were elevated following two AZD1222 doses. At baseline, seropositivity was found in only a handful of AZD1222 recipients.

The CDR3 runs 16 residues. Germline trimming cut 5 bases from V and 5 bases from J; bases unmatched to any gene: 13. Germline CDR1 reads KGHSH; CDR2 reads LQKENI. The table came from immunoSEQ multiplex PCR; TCRdb's copy has only in-frame clones and leaves some out. Of some 200,000 clones detected, 94% appear once; the ten largest clones hold over 1.5%. This receptor was identified in an adult who received the MenACWY meningococcal vaccine as a control. V and J are TRBV18 and TRBJ2-3; 7 nucleotides agree with TRBD1. The source was peripheral blood, collected 28 days after the second dose of the MenACWY control vaccine. CDR3 sequence (DNA): TGTGCCAGCTCAACCCTTTTACAGGGGACCGGAGATACGCAGTATTTT. Translating gives CASSTLLQGTGDTQYF.